The next 24 T cell receptor beta chains were all read from a single sample in a study of CD8+ T cells in alopecia areata. Following RNA extraction, reverse transcription yielded cDNA that acted as the sequencing template. Produced via immunoSEQ multiplex PCR; TCRdb's table is partial and in-frame only. The sample contains 120,000 or so clones, approximately 57% of which appear only once. Indicated treatment: oral pan-JAK inhibitor, 5-10 mg twice daily. Sequencing used CD4+ T cells sorted from blood, obtained at week 4, from a patient treated with tofacitinib. The receptors were gathered from a human donor with alopecia areata.

This clone was picked up one time. This sequence joins TRBV30 and TRBJ1-1, with D tentatively TRBD1 (5 bases). Germline CDR1 GTSNPN, CDR2 SVGIG (reference sequence). V lost 1 base, J lost 3 bases, and 18 bases lay in between. The CDR3 has 16 residues. CDR3 bases: TGTGCCTGGAGTGGGAAAACACCGACAGCGGACACTGAAGCTTTCTTT. Protein: CAWSGKTPTADTEAFF.

This clone has a handful of counts. The chain couples TRBV29-1 to TRBJ2-5, with D unclear. The CDR3 runs to 12 residues. Between the trimmed V and J ends, which lost 2 bases and 3 bases, there was a span of 7 bases. CDR1 SQVTM and CDR2 ANQGSEA come from the germline V gene. The CDR3 sequence is CSVEHAKETQYF. CDR3 in DNA: TGCAGCGTTGAACACGCCAAAGAGACCCAGTACTTC.

The J gene is TRBJ1-4, the V gene TRBV30; TRBD1 aligns across 8 bases. CDR3 length equals 17 residues. V trimming: 1 base; J trimming: 3 bases; junction bases outside the gene matches: 10. From germline, CDR1 is GTSNPN and CDR2 SVGIG (reference sequence). The CDR3 DNA sequence: TGTGCCTGGAGTGGTTTCAGCAGGGGGCTAGCTAATGAAAAACTGTTTTTT. Protein: CAWSGFSRGLANEKLFF. Combining the CDR3 with reference TRBV30 and TRBJ1-4 gives the whole variable domain SQTIHQWPATLVQPVGSPLSLECTVEGTSNPNLYWYRQAAGRGLQLLFYSVGIGQISSEVPQNLSASRPQDRQFILSSKKLLLSDSGFYLCAWSGFSRGLANEKLFFGSGTQLSVL.

V gene TRBV7-2 combines with J gene TRBJ2-5, with D hard to call. The germline gives CDR1 SGHTA, CDR2 FQGNSA. The CDR3 covers 13 residues. Trimming shortened V by 4 bases and J by 3 bases, and 9 bases separated the two germline ends. CDR3 coding DNA: TGTGCCAGCAGCTCTGGAACGAAAGAGACCCAGTACTTC. As protein: CASSSGTKETQYF.

CDR3 DNA sequence: TGTGCCAGCAGTTCAAACCCGGGACAGGGATTGAACACTGAAGCTTTCTTT. It codes for CASSSNPGQGLNTEAFF. This chain connects TRBV28 to TRBJ1-1, with TRBD1 matching over 9 bases. CDR1 MDHEN and CDR2 SYDVKM come from the germline V gene. The J segment lost 0 bases and the V segment lost 4 bases, leaving 9 bases of the junction unmatched. This CDR3 comprises 17 residues.

This chain uses TRBV29-1 with TRBJ1-2, with D unresolved. The CDR3 is made up of 12 amino acids. V dropped 7 bases and J dropped 1 base, with 10 bases sitting between them. Germline values: CDR1 SQVTM, CDR2 ANQGSEA. CDR3 bases: TGCAGCGCCAGGACGGATAACTATGGCTACACCTTC. This codes for CSARTDNYGYTF.

The chain combines TRBV5-6 with TRBJ1-1, with D possibly being TRBD1 (5 bases). Per the germline V gene, CDR1 is SGHDT and CDR2 is YYEEEE. Trimming shortened V by 4 bases and J by 7 bases, and 8 bases separated the two germline ends. The CDR3 contains 11 residues. As DNA, the CDR3 is TGTGCCAGCAGCACAGGACTTGAAGCTTTCTTT. Its translation is CASSTGLEAFF.

This clone has just a few counts. The chain has TRBV5-1 and TRBJ1-2, with a tentative D call TRBD1 (5 bases). V was pared by 4 bases and J by 7 bases, with 17 bases between. CDR3 size: 14 residues. The germline CDR1 and CDR2 sequences are SGHRS and YFSETQ. CDR3 residues: CASSPPGTLGGYTF. CDR3 DNA: TGCGCCAGCAGCCCACCAGGGACTCTCGGTGGCTACACCTTC.

V usage is TRBV9 and J usage is TRBJ1-1; 11 nucleotides match TRBD1. V shed 4 bases and J 3 bases; nucleotides not matched to a gene: 11. The CDR3 length is 17 residues. CDR1 SGDLS and CDR2 YYNGEE come from the germline V gene. CDR3 in DNA: TGTGCCAGCAGCCTAGGACAGGGGGCGCATTCGGACACTGAAGCTTTCTTT. Translating gives CASSLGQGAHSDTEAFF.

The chain links TRBV4-2 to TRBJ1-5; weak D call: TRBD1 (5 bases). From germline, CDR1 is LGHNA and CDR2 YNFKEQ. V was clipped by 3 bases and J by 1 base, with 19 bases between them. The CDR3 has 18 amino acids. CDR3 residues: CASSQGTATTFSNQPQHF. CDR3 bases: TGTGCCAGCAGCCAGGGGACGGCCACCACTTTCAGCAATCAGCCCCAGCATTTT.

CDR3: CASSQEDRGPGELFF. The CDR3 coding sequence is TGCGCCAGCAGCCAGGAGGACAGGGGGCCCGGGGAGCTGTTTTTT. The chain employs TRBV4-3 and TRBJ2-2; 11 nucleotides match TRBD1. From germline, CDR1 is LGHNA and CDR2 YSLEER. V lost 3 bases and J lost 6; bases outside the gene matches: 3. The CDR3 totals 15 residues.

This clone was counted a few times. The V gene is TRBV2, the J gene TRBJ2-2, with TRBD1 matching 9 bases. This CDR3 is built from 15 residues. Germline trimming cut 5 bases from V and 7 bases from J; bases unmatched to any gene: 8. Germline loops: CDR1 SNHLY, CDR2 FYNNEI. The chain's CDR3 is CASSPKTGGDGELFF. The CDR3 DNA follows: TGTGCCAGCAGTCCGAAGACAGGGGGTGACGGGGAGCTGTTTTTT.

The chain employs TRBV28 and TRBJ1-2; 8 bases align to TRBD1. The CDR3 contains 14 residues. Germline V gives CDR1 MDHEN, CDR2 SYDVKM. V dropped 4 bases and J dropped 3; count of bases not matched to a gene: 4. CDR3 DNA: TGTGCCAGCAGTTCGCAGGGGGCTGACTATGGCTACACCTTC. Translation gives CASSSQGADYGYTF.

The chain is built from TRBV28 and TRBJ2-7; D is unclear. Trimming took off 10 bases at V and 3 bases at J, with 13 bases between the two ends. Per the germline V gene, CDR1 is MDHEN and CDR2 is SYDVKM. The length of the CDR3 is 12 residues. CDR3: CATRPSYYEQYF. Written as DNA, the CDR3 is TGTGCCACCCGCCCGAGCTACTACGAGCAGTACTTC.

Comment on this clone: Mismatch with germline at one junction end may stem from a read error. This chain connects TRBV18 to TRBJ2-3; D may be TRBD2 (6 bases). CDR3 length equals 16 residues. In germline, CDR1 is KGHSH, CDR2 LQKENI. Here the CDR3 reads CASSPRGSGTTDTQYF. CDR3 coding DNA: TGTGCCAGCTCCCCACGGGGGTCAGGGACCACAGATACGCAGTATTTT.

The V gene is TRBV28, the J gene TRBJ1-2, with D uncertain. The CDR3 loop spans 16 amino acids. With 2 bases removed from V and 2 bases from J, the gap between germline ends came to 15 bases. Germline CDR1 reads MDHEN; CDR2 reads SYDVKM. The CDR3 DNA is TGTGCCAGCAGTTTAAGCGGGTCGGGCAGCAACTATGGCTACACCTTC. Amino acid sequence: CASSLSGSGSNYGYTF.

The rearrangement uses TRBV5-8 and TRBJ2-5; tentative D call: TRBD1 (5 bases). CDR3 size: 14 residues. Trimming shortened V by 4 bases and J by 5 bases, and 15 bases separated the two germline ends. CDR1 SGHTS and CDR2 YDEGEE come from the germline V gene. The CDR3 spells CASSLARQSETQYF. The DNA of the CDR3 is TGTGCCAGCAGCCTGGCGCGACAGTCGGAGACCCAGTACTTC. Full variable domain (remainder filled in from reference TRBV5-8 and TRBJ2-5): EAGVTQSPTHLIKTRGQQATLRCSPISGHTSVYWYQQALGLGLQFLLWYDEGEERNRGNFPPRFSGRQFPNYSSELNVNALELEDSALYLCASSLARQSETQYFGPGTRLLVL.

This clone was recorded a few times. The chain employs TRBV2 and TRBJ2-7; unclear D gene. The V gene lost 2 bases and the J gene lost 2 bases, with 10 bases spanning the gap. There are 14 residues in the CDR3. In germline, CDR1 is SNHLY, CDR2 FYNNEI. CDR3 residues: CASSESAATYEQYF. DNA for the CDR3: TGTGCCAGCAGTGAATCGGCAGCTACCTACGAGCAGTACTTC.

This clone has only a few counts. The gene calls are TRBV5-1 and TRBJ1-1, with no clear D. Trimming stripped 2 bases from V and 1 base from J, with 6 bases between. The CDR3 runs to 13 residues. Germline CDR1 is SGHRS and CDR2 is YFSETQ. The DNA of the CDR3 is TGCGCCAGCAGCTTCGCAGAGAACACTGAAGCTTTCTTT. This sequence encodes CASSFAENTEAFF. The whole variable domain, filled in from reference TRBV5-1 and TRBJ1-1, reads KAGVTQTPRYLIKTRGQQVTLSCSPISGHRSVSWYQQTPGQGLQFLFEYFSETQRNKGNFPGRFSGRQFSNSRSEMNVSTLELGDSALYLCASSFAENTEAFFGQGTRLTVV.

The V gene is TRBV30, the J gene TRBJ2-2; perhaps TRBD1 as D (6 bases). The CDR3 loop spans 14 amino acids. The germline V gene has CDR1 GTSNPN and CDR2 SVGIG (reference sequence). Trimming stripped 1 base from V and 4 bases from J, with 10 bases between. The CDR3 here is CAWSGGLSTGELFF. CDR3 in DNA: TGTGCCTGGAGTGGGGGGCTGAGCACCGGGGAGCTGTTTTTT.

This rearrangement joins TRBV18 to TRBJ2-5; possibly TRBD2 for D (6 bases). The germline V gene has CDR1 KGHSH and CDR2 LQKENI. The CDR3 is 15 amino acids. The germline V and J ends were trimmed by 4 bases and 2 bases, with 14 bases remaining between them. In nucleotides, the CDR3 is TGTGCCAGCTCACTATCCGAGGGGAGGCAAGAGACCCAGTACTTC. Protein product: CASSLSEGRQETQYF.

The J gene is TRBJ2-5, the V gene TRBV2; 9 nucleotides line up with TRBD1. CDR1 SNHLY and CDR2 FYNNEI come from the germline V gene. With 4 bases clipped from V and 6 bases from J, the junction kept 3 bases outside the gene matches. This CDR3 has 13 residues. CDR3 in amino acids: CASSAGQGKTQYF. In DNA form, the CDR3 reads TGTGCCAGCAGTGCTGGACAGGGGAAGACCCAGTACTTC. The variable domain in full, with the rest retrieved from reference TRBV2 and TRBJ2-5, is EPEVTQTPSHQVTQMGQEVILRCVPISNHLYFYWYRQILGQKVEFLVSFYNNEISEKSEIFDDQFSVERPDGSNFTLKIRSTKLEDSAMYFCASSAGQGKTQYFGPGTRLLVL.

The chain links TRBV28 to TRBJ2-3, with D possibly matching TRBD1 (5 bases). The CDR3 is 15 amino acids. Germline CDR1 reads MDHEN; CDR2 reads SYDVKM. V lost 5 bases and J lost 7, with 19 bases in between. For the CDR3, the DNA is TGTGCCAGCAGTCTACGGACGGGCAGGGTCTATACGCAGTATTTT. The encoded protein is CASSLRTGRVYTQYF.

DNA of the CDR3: TGTGCCAGCAGTTACAAGGTCGAGCAGCCCCAGCATTTT. Translating it yields CASSYKVEQPQHF. The chain combines TRBV6-5 with TRBJ1-5; unclear D gene. Looked up from germline, CDR1 is MNHEY and CDR2 is SVGAGI. V was shortened by 2 bases and J by 7 bases, with 9 bases between the two germline ends. The CDR3 has 13 amino acids.